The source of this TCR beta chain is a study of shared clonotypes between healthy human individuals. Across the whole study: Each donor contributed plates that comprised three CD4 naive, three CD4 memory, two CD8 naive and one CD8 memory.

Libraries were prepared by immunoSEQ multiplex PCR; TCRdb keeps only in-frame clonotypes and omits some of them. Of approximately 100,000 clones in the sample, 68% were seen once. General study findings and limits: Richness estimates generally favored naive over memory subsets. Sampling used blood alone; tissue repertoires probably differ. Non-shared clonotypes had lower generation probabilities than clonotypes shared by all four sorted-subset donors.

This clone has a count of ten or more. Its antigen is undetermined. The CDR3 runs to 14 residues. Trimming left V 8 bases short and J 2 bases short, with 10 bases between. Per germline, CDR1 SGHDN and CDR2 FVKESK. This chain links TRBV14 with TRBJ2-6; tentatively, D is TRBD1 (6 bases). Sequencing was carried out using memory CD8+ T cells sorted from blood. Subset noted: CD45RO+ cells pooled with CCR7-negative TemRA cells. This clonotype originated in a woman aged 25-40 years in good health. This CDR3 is CASYRDTGANVLTF. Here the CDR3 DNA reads TGTGCCAGCTACAGGGATACTGGGGCCAACGTCCTGACTTTC.